This T cell receptor beta chain was recovered during a study of blood T cells in healthy people across ages. V was pared by 5 bases and J by 8 bases, with 28 bases between. The germline V gene encodes CDR1 MNHEY and CDR2 SVGEGT. The CDR3 extends over 18 amino acids. Samples each yielded at least 6 micrograms of total RNA. For the second PCR, which ran for about 7 to 12 cycles, a sample-barcoded 5' primer and a J-beta primer mix were used. TCRdb re-derived calls from the 5' RACE reads in MiXCR, one entry per CDR3 protein. This sample carries roughly 700,000 distinct CDR3 sequences, about half of them seen once, and the ten largest clones take roughly 34%.

This TCR was sampled from a woman aged 60-75 years in good health. Sequenced: blood. This chain joins TRBV6-2 or TRBV6-3 and TRBJ2-1, with D perhaps TRBD1 or TRBD2 (5 bases each). CDR3 amino acids: CASSLNLRDRIPKDEQFF. CDR3 coding DNA: TGTGCCAGCAGTCTCAACCTCAGGGACCGTATACCCAAGGATGAGCAGTTCTTC.